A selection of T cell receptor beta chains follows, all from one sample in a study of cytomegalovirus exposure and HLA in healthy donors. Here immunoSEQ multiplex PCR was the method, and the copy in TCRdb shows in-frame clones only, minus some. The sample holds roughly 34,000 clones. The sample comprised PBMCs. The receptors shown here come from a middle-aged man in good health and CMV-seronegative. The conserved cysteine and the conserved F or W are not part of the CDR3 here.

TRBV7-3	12	ASSSGTWGDGYT
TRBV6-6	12	ASSYAAIQETQY
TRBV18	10	ASSPERRIPF
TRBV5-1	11	ASSLSGNYEQY
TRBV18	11	ASSRGQNEKLF
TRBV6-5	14	ASSYAPQTTTIQQY
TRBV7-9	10	ASSLVVYEQY
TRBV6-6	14	ASSFGPHPAVETQY
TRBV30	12	AWRNAGGGEKLF
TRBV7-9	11	ASSWEGGPEQY
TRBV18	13	ASSPPGSEAYEQY
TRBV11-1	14	ASSSLGQSTGTEAF
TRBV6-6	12	ASSPGTPGQPQH
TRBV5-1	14	ASSLGGSGRYNEQF
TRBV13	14	ASSLSQGGTVYEQY
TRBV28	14	ASSSTKDRPGTEAF
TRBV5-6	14	ASSLVGGSLSYEQY
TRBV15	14	ATLKDTRLPTDTQY
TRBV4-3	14	ASSQGFGGYQETQY
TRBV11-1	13	ASSPISGIQETQY
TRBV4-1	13	ASSPPGQLNTEAF
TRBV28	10	ASSPGTYEQY